The present TCR beta chain was sequenced within a study of blood T cell repertoires in COVID-19. About the study: Sources were T cells, B-cell-depleted T cells, or PBMCs; the material itself was cDNA or gDNA.

Seattle researchers signed up patients amid active infection and tracked them longitudinally. Clones were sequenced by immunoSEQ multiplex PCR, and TCRdb holds only the in-frame ones, with some missing. The sample records fewer than 250,000 clones, 82% being singletons. The sequencing input was peripheral blood. The sequence derives from a woman aged 55-69 years with COVID-19, enrolled during active disease.

The CDR3 protein is CASRLSGYYEQYF. CDR3 nucleotide sequence: TGTGCCAGCAGACTCAGCGGGTACTACGAGCAGTACTTC. The chain recombines TRBV6-5 with TRBJ2-7; tentatively, D is TRBD2 (6 bases). Per the germline V gene, CDR1 is MNHEY and CDR2 is SVGAGI. The ends were cut back, 6 bases at V and 3 bases at J, with 12 bases in the middle. This CDR3 comprises 13 residues.